The TCR beta chain described here comes from a study of cytomegalovirus exposure and HLA in healthy donors. Study-level findings and limits: CMV antigen specificity was confirmed in vitro for three CMV-associated chains.

TCRdb keeps only in-frame clones here, not all; method: immunoSEQ multiplex PCR. The top ten clones hold 1.4% of a sample with about 53,000 clones, about 90% of them seen once. A note on this clone: Its antigen is undetermined.

Germline-derived CDR1 and CDR2 are LNHDA and SQIVND (reference sequence). The V gene lost 7 bases and the J gene lost 3 bases, with 18 bases spanning the gap. The CDR3 runs to 15 residues. The receptor's source is a man between 18 and 29 years old in good health and CMV-seronegative. The chain is built from TRBV19 and TRBJ1-2, with D unresolved. Sequencing was done on a sample of PBMCs. This CDR3 reads CASIGPQRRHYGYTF. The CDR3 coding sequence is TGTGCCAGTATTGGTCCCCAGCGGAGGCACTATGGCTACACCTTC.